The 6 T cell receptor beta chains presented below share a single source sample, sequenced in a study of cytomegalovirus exposure and HLA in healthy donors. In the PCR, 60 Vbeta and 13 Jbeta primers were used. Sequenced by immunoSEQ multiplex PCR; TCRdb stores in-frame clones only, minus some. The sample holds roughly 100,000 clones, about 70% seen once. What was sequenced was PBMCs. The receptors were gathered from a boy aged 5-17 years in good health and CMV-seronegative.

This rearrangement joins TRBV14 to TRBJ2-7; TRBD1 agrees at 7 bases. This CDR3 spans 16 amino acids. In germline, CDR1 is SGHDN, CDR2 FVKESK. With V trimmed by 3 bases and J by 3 bases, 11 bases remained unmatched. The CDR3, as DNA: TGTGCCAGCAGCCACGATGGGACAGTGGAAAGCTACGAGCAGTACTTC. It encodes CASSHDGTVESYEQYF.

This chain joins TRBV7-8 and TRBJ1-6; D is perhaps TRBD1 (5 bases). The CDR3 spans 21 residues. Trimming shortened V by 0 bases and J by 1 base, and 22 bases separated the two germline ends. Per germline, CDR1 SGHVS and CDR2 FQNEAQ. Here the CDR3 DNA reads TGTGCCAGCAGCTTAGCGACAGCTAAGGGTCTACTGGGTTCCTATAATTCACCCCTCCACTTT. Amino acids: CASSLATAKGLLGSYNSPLHF. The whole variable domain, filled in from reference TRBV7-8 and TRBJ1-6, reads GAGVSQSPRYKVAKRGQDVALRCDPISGHVSLFWYQQALGQGPEFLTYFQNEAQLDKSGLPSDRFFAERPEGSVSTLKIQRTQQEDSAVYLCASSLATAKGLLGSYNSPLHFGNGTRLTVT.

The chain links TRBV5-6 to TRBJ2-3; no definite D call. Per germline, CDR1 SGHDT and CDR2 YYEEEE. This CDR3 comprises 14 residues. The V gene lost 0 bases and the J gene lost 5 bases, with 10 bases spanning the gap. Written as DNA, the CDR3 is TGTGCCAGCAGCTTGGGGCACCCCCAAGATACGCAGTATTTT. Amino acids: CASSLGHPQDTQYF. Using reference TRBV5-6 and TRBJ2-3 for the parts outside the CDR3, the full variable domain is DAGVTQSPTHLIKTRGQQVTLRCSPKSGHDTVSWYQQALGQGPQFIFQYYEEEERQRGNFPDRFSGHQFPNYSSELNVNALLLGDSALYLCASSLGHPQDTQYFGPGTRLTVL.

The V and J genes are TRBV5-6 and TRBJ2-5; 9 positions match TRBD2. After removal of 0 bases from V and 2 bases from J, the junction contained 11 bases not matched to a gene. The CDR3 runs to 18 residues. CDR1 is SGHDT and CDR2 is YYEEEE in the germline V gene. The CDR3 DNA sequence: TGTGCCAGCAGCTTGGGGCTCCGGACTAGCGTAATTCAAGAGACCCAGTACTTC. Protein sequence: CASSLGLRTSVIQETQYF.

The chain couples TRBV7-9 to TRBJ1-2; 10 bases are a match to TRBD1. V dropped 5 bases and J dropped 4; count of bases not matched to a gene: 7. CDR3 length: 15 residues. Germline loops: CDR1 SEHNR, CDR2 FQNEAQ (reference sequence). The chain's CDR3 is CASSRAGTGAYGYTF. CDR3 in DNA: TGTGCCAGCAGCCGGGCCGGGACAGGGGCCTATGGCTACACCTTC.

This clone has only one observation. J is TRBJ2-5 and V is TRBV25-1; TRBD1 aligns across 8 bases. Germline assignment: CDR1 MGHDK and CDR2 SYGVNS. V shed 3 bases and J 5 bases; nucleotides not matched to a gene: 5. The CDR3 runs to 14 residues. The CDR3 sequence is CASSDYRGFETQYF. As DNA, the CDR3 is TGTGCCAGCAGTGATTACAGGGGGTTCGAGACCCAGTACTTC.